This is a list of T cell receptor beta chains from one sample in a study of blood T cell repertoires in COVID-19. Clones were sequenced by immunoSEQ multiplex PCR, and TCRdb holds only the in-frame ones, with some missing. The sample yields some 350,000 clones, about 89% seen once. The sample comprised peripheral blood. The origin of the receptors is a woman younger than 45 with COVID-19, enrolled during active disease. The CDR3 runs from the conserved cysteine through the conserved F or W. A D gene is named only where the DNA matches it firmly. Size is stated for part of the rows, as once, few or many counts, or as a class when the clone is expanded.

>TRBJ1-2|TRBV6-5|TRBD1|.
TGTGCCAGCAGAAGGACAGGGCGATTTTATGGCTACACCTTC
CASRRTGRFYGYTF
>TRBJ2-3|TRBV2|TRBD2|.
TGTGCCAGCAGTGCCGGGACTAGCAGCACAGATACGCAGTATTTT
CASSAGTSSTDTQYF
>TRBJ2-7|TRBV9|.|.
TGTGCCAGCAGCGAGGGCGGGGGCAGCTCCTACGAGCAGTACTTC
CASSEGGGSSYEQYF
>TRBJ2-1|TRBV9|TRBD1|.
TGTGCCAGCAGCGTCCCGGGCAAAGGACAGGGCCTCAATGAGCAGTTCTTC
CASSVPGKGQGLNEQFF
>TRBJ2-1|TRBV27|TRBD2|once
TGTGCCAGCAGTTTCCGAACTAGCGGGCTAGGTGAGCAGTTCTTC
CASSFRTSGLGEQFF
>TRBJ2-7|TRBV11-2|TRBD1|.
TGTGCCAGCAGCTTAGATATTAGAGGGCAGGGGGCAGCCTACGAGCAGTACTTC
CASSLDIRGQGAAYEQYF
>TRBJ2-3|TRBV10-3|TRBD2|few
TGTGCCATCAGTCAGGGACTAGCGGGATCCGGAGATACGCAGTATTTT
CAISQGLAGSGDTQYF
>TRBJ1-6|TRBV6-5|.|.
TGTGCCAGCACCCAGGGAAACCTTGATTCACCCCTCCACTTT
CASTQGNLDSPLHF
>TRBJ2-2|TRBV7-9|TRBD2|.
TGTGCCAGCAGCCCCGGGGTGCGGGGGGGCCGGACCGGGGAGCTGTTTTTT
CASSPGVRGGRTGELFF
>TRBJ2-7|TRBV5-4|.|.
TGTGCCAGCAGCCTACTCGAGGGGGTCCACGAGCAGTACTTC
CASSLLEGVHEQYF
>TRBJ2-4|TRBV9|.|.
TGTGCCAGCAGTACAGGGAATTTGTATGGCAAAAACATTCAGTACTTC
CASSTGNLYGKNIQYF
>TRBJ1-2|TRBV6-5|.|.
TGTGCCAGCAGTCCACAACCGAACCCTAACTATGGCTACACCTTC
CASSPQPNPNYGYTF
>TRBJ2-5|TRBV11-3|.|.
TGTGCCAGCAGCCTACCCCCACAAGAGACCCAGTACTTC
CASSLPPQETQYF
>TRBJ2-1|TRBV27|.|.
TGTGCCAGCAGAGGTTTCGTGCGGGATTACAATGAGCAGTTCTTC
CASRGFVRDYNEQFF
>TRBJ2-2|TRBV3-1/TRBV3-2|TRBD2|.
TGTGCCAGCAGCCTCGGACTAGCGGGGGCGATTAACACCGGGGAGCTGTTTTTT
CASSLGLAGAINTGELFF
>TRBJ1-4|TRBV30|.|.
TGTGCCTGGAGTTCTAAGGGTACCGGGGATGAAAAACTGTTTTTT
CAWSSKGTGDEKLFF
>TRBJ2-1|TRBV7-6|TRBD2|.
TGTGCCAGCAGGGAAGGGTACGGAGCGGGGGGCAATGAGCAGTTCTTC
CASREGYGAGGNEQFF
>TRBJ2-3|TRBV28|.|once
TGTGCCAGCAGATCCCCTAGGGGGAGCACAGATACGCAGTATTTT
CASRSPRGSTDTQYF
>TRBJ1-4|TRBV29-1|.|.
TGCAGCGTTGGACAGAAAACTAATGAAAAACTGTTTTTT
CSVGQKTNEKLFF
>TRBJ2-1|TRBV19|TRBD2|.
TGTGCCAGTACTCCGGGACTAGCGGGAGTACATGAGCAGTTCTTC
CASTPGLAGVHEQFF
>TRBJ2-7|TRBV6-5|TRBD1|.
TGTGCCAGCAGTTACTCGACAGGGGGTGGGTACGAGCAGTACTTC
CASSYSTGGGYEQYF
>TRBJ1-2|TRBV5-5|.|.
TGTGCCAGCAGCTTGTTGGGGAGCGACTATGGCTACACCTTC
CASSLLGSDYGYTF
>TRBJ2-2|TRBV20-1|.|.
TGCAGTGCTAGTTTAGAAGGGGGCACCGGGGAGCTGTTTTTT
CSASLEGGTGELFF
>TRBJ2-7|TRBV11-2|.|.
TGTGCCAGCAGCTTCGGGTACGGCAACGGCGAGCAGTACTTC
CASSFGYGNGEQYF
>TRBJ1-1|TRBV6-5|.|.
TGTGCCAGCAGGCTGAACAGGATGAACACTGAAGCTTTCTTT
CASRLNRMNTEAFF
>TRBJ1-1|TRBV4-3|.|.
TGCGCCAGCAGCCAGGCCAGGTCGGACACTGAAGCTTTCTTT
CASSQARSDTEAFF
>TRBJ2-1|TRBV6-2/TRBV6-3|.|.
TGTGCCAGCAGTTTCTACCCTGACAGGGCGGGGGAGCAGTTCTTC
CASSFYPDRAGEQFF
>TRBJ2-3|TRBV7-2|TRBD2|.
TGTGCCAGCAGCTTACAAGCGGGGAGGTCAGATACGCAGTATTTT
CASSLQAGRSDTQYF
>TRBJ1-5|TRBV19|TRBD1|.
TGTGCCAGTAATGAGGACAGGGGAAGTAATCAGCCCCAGCATTTT
CASNEDRGSNQPQHF
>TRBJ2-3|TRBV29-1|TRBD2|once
TGCAGCGTTGAAGATGGGGCGGGAGTTCGCACAGATACGCAGTATTTT
CSVEDGAGVRTDTQYF
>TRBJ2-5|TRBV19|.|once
TGTGCCAGTAGTATAGGGACCCCCCGGGGGACCCAGTACTTC
CASSIGTPRGTQYF
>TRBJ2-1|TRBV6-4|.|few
TGTGCCAGCAGTGACGGGGAGACGGGAGAGCAGTTCTTC
CASSDGETGEQFF
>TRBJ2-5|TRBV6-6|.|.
TGTGCCAGCAGTTACCAAGCTGCCGGGGAAGAGACCCAGTACTTC
CASSYQAAGEETQYF
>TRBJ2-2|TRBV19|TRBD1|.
TGTGCCAGTAGTACGACGACAGGGATCAACACCGGGGAGCTGTTTTTT
CASSTTTGINTGELFF
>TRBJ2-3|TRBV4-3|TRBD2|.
TGCGCCAGCAGCCAAGGGCTAGCGGGGGAGCAGTATTTT
CASSQGLAGEQYF
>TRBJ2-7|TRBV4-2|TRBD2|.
TGTGCCAGCAGCCAAGGTCATGGGCTAGCGGGGGGGTACGAGCAGTACTTC
CASSQGHGLAGGYEQYF
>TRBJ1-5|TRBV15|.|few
TGTGCCACCAGCAGAGGTAGGGGCGCCCGGAGCAATCAGCCCCAGCATTTT
CATSRGRGARSNQPQHF
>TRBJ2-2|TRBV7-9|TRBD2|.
TGTGCCAGCAGCTTAACAAAGGGACTAGCGGGAGGGAACACCGGGGAGCTGTTTTTT
CASSLTKGLAGGNTGELFF
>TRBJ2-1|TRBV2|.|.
TGTGCCAGCAGTGCTGGGGCGGCCGTCTACAATGAGCAGTTCTTC
CASSAGAAVYNEQFF
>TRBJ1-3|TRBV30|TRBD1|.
TGTGCCTGGAGTGTTGGGCAGGGGGCTGGAAACACCATATATTTT
CAWSVGQGAGNTIYF
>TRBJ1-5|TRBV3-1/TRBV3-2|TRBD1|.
TGTGCCAGCAGCCAGACAGGGGGCATCCAGCCCCAGCATTTT
CASSQTGGIQPQHF
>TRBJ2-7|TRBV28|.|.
TGTGCCAGTACACAGGGCACCTACGAGCAGTACTTC
CASTQGTYEQYF
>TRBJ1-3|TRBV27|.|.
TGTGCCAGCAGCCCCAATTCTGGAAACACCATATATTTT
CASSPNSGNTIYF
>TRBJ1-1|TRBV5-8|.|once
TGTGCCAGCAGCTTGGAACTCAGGTTGAACACTGAAGCTTTCTTT
CASSLELRLNTEAFF
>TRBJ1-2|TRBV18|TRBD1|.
TGTGCCAGCTCATACGACAGGGAGGTGGGCTATGGCTACACCTTC
CASSYDREVGYGYTF
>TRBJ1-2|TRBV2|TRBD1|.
TGTGCCAGCAATGAACTGGCAGGGGGGTACCCTAACTATGGCTACACCTTC
CASNELAGGYPNYGYTF
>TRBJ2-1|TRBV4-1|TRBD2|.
TGCGCCAGCAGCCGCACCGGGACTAGCGGGGTGAGCTCCTACAATGAGCAGTTCTTC
CASSRTGTSGVSSYNEQFF